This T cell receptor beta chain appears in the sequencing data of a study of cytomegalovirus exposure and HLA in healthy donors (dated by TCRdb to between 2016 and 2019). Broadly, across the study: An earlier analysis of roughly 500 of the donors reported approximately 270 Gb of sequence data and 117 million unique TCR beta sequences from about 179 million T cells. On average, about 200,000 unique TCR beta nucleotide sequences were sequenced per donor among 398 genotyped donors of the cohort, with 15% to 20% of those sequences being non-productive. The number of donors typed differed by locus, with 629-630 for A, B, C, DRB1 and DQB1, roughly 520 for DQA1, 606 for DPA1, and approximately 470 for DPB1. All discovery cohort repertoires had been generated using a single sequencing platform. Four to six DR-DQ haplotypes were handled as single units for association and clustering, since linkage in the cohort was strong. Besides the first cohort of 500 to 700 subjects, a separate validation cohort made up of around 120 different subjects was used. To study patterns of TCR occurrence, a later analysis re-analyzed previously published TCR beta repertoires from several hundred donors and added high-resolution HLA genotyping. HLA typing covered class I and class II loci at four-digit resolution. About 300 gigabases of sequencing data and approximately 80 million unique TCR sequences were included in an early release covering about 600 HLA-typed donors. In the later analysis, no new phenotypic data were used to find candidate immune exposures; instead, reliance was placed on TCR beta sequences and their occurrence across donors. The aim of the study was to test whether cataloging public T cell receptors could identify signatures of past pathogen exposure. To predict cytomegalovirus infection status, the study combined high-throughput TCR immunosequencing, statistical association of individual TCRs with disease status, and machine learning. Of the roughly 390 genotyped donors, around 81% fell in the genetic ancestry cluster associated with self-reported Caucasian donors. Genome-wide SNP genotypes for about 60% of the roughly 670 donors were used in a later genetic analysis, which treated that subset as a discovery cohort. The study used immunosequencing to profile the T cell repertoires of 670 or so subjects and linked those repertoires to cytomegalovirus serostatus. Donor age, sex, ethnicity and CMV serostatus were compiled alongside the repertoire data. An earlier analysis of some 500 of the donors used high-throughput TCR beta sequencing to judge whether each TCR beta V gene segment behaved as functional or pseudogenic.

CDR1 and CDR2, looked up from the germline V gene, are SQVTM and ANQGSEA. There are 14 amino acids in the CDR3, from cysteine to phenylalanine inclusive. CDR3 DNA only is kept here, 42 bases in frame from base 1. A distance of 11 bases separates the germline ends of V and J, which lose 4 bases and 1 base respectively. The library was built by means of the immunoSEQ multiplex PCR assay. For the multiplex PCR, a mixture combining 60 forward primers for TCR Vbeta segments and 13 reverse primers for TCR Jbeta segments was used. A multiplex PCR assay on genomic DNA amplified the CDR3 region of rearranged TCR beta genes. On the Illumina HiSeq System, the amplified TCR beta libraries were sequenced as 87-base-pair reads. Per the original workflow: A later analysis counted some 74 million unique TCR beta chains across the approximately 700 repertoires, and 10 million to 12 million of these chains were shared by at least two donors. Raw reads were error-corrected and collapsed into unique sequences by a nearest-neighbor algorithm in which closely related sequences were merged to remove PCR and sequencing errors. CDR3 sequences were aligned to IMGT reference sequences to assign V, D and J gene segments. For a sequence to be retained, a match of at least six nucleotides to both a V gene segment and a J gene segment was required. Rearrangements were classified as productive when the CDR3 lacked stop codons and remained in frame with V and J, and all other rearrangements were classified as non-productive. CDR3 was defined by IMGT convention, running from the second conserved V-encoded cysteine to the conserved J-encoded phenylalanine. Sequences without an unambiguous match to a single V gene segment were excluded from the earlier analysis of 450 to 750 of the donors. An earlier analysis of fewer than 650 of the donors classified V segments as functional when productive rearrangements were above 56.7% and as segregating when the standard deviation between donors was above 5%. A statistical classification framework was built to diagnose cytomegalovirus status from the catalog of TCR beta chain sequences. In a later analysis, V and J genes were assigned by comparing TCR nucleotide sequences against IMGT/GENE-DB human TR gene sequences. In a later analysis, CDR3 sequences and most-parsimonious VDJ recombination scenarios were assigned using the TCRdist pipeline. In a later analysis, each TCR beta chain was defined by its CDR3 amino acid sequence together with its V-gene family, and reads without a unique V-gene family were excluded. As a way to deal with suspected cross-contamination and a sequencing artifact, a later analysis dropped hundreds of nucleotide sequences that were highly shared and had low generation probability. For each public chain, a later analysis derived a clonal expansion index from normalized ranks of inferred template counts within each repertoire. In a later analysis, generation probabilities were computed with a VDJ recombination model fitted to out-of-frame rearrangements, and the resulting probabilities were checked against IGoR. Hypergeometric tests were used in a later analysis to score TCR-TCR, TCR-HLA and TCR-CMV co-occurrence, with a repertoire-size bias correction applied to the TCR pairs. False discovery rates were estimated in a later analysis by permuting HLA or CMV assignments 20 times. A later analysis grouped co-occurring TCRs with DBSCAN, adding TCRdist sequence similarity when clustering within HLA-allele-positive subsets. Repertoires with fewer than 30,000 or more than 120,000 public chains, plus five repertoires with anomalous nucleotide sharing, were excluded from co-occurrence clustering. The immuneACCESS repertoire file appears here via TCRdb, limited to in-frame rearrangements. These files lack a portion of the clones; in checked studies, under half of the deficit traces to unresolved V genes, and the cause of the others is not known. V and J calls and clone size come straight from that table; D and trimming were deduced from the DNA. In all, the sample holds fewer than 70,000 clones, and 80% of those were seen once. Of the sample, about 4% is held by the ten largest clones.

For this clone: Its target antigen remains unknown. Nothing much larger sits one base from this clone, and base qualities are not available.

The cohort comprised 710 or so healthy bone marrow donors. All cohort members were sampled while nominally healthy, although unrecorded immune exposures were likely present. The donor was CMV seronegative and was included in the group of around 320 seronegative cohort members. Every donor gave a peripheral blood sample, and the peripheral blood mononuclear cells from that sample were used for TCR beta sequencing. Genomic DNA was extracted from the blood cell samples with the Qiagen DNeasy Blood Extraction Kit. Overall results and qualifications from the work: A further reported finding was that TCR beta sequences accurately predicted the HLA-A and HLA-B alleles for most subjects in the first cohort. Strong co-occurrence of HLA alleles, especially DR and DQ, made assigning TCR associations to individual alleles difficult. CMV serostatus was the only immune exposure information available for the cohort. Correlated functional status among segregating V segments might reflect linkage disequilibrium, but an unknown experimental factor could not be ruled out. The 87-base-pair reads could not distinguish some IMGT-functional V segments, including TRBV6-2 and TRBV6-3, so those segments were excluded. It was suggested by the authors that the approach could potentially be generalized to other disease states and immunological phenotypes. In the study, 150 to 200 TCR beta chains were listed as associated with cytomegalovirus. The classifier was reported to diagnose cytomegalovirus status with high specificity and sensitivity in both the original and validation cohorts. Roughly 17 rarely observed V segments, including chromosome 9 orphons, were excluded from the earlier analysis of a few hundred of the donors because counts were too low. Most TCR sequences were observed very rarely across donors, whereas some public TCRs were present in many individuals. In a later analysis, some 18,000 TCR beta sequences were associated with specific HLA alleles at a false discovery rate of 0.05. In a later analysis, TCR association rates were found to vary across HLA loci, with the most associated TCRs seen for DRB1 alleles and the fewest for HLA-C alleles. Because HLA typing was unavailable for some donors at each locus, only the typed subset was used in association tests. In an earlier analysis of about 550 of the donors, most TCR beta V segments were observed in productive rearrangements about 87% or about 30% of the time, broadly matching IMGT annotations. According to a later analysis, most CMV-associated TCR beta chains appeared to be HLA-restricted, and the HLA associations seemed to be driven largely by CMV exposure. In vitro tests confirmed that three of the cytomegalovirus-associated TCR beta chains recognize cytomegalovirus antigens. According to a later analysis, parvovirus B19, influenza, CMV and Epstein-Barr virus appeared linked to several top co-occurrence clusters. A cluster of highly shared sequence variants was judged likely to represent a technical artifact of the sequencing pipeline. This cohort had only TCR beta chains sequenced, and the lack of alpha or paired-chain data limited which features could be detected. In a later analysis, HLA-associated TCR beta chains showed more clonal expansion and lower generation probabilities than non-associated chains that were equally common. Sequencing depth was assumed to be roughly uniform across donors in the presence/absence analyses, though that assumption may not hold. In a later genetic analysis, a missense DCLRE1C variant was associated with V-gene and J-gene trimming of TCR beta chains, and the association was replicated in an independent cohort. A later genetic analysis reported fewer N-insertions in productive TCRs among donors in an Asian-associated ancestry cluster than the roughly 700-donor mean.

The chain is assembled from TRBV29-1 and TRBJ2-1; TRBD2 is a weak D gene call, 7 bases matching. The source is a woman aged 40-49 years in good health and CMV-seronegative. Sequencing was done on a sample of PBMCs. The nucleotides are TGCAGCGTTGTAGGGGGGGATTCCTACAATGAGCAGTTCTTC. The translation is CSVVGGDSYNEQFF.